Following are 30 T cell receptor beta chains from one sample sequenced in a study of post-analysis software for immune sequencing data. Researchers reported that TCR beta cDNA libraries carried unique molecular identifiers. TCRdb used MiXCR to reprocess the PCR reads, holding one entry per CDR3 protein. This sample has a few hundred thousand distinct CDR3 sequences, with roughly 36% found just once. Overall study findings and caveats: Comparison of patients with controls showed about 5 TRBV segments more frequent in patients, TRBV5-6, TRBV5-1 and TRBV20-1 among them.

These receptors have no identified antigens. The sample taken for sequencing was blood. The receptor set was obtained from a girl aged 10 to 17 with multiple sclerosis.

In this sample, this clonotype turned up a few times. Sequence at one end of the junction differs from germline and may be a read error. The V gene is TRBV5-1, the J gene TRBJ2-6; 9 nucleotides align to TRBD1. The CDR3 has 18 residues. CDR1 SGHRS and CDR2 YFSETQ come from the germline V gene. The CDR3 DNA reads TGCGCCAGCAGCCCCAAACAGGGGGCGTGGGGTGGGGCCAACGTCCGGACTTTC. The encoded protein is CASSPKQGAWGGANVRTF.

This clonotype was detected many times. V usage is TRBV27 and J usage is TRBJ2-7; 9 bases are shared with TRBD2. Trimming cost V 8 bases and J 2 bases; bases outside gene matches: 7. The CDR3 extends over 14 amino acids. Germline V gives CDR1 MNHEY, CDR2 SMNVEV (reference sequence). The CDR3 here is CASYSGGSPYEQYF. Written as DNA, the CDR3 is TGTGCCAGCTACAGCGGGGGGTCCCCCTACGAGCAGTACTTC.

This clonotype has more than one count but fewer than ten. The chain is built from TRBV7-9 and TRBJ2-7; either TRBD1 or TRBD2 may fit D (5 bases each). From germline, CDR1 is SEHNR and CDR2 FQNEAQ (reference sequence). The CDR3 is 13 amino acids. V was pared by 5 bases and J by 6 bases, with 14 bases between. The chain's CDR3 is CASSDGAPGEQYF. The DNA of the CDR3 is TGTGCCAGCAGCGACGGGGCCCCTGGCGAGCAGTACTTC.

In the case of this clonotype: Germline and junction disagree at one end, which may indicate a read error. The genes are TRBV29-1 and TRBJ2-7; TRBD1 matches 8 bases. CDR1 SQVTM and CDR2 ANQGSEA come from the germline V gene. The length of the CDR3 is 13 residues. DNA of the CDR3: TGTAGCGTTGAAGACCCAGGGGGCCGGGAGCAGTACTTC. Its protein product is CSVEDPGGREQYF.

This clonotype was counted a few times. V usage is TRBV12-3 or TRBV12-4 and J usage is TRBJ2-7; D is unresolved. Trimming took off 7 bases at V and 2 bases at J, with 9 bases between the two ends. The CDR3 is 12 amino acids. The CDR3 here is CASTSGTYEQYF. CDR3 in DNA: TGTGCCAGCACCTCTGGAACCTACGAGCAGTACTTC.

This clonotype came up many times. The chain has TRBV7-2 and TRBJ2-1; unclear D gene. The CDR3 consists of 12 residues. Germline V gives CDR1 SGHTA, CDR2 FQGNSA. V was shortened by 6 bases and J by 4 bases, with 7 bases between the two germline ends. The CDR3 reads CASRTGYNEQFF. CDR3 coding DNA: TGTGCCAGCAGGACTGGATACAATGAGCAGTTCTTC.

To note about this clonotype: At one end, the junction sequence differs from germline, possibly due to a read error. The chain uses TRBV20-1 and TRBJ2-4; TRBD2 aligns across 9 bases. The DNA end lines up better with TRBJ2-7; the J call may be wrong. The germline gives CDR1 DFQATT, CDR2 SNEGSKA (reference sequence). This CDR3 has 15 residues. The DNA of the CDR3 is TGCAGCGCTAGAGATACGAAGCGGGAGGTCTACGAGCAGTACTTC. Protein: CSARDTKREVYEQYF.

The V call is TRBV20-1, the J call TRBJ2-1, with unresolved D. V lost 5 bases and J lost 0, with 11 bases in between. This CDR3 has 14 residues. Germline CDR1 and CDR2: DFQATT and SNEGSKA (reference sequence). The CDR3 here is CSARSPTSYNEQFF. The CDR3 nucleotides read TGCAGTGCTCGGTCTCCTACCTCCTACAATGAGCAGTTCTTC.

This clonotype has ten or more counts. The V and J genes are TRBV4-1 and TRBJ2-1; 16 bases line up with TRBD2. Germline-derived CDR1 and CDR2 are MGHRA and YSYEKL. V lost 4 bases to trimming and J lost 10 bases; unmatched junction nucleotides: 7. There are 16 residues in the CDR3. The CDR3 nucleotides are TGCGCCAGCAGCCTGGGACTAGCGGGGGGGCCAGGGGAGCAGTTCTTC. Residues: CASSLGLAGGPGEQFF.

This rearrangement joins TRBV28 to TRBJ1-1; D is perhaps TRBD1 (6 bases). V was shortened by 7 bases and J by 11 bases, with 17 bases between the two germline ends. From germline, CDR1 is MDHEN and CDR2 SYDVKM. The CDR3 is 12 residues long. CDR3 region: CASNPWGAVAFF. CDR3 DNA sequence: TGTGCCAGCAACCCCTGGGGGGCCGTCGCTTTCTTT. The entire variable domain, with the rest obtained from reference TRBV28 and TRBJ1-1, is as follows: DVKVTQSSRYLVKRTGEKVFLECVQDMDHENMFWYRQDPGLGLRLIYFSYDVKMKEKGDIPEGYSVSREKKERFSLILESASTNQTSMYLCASNPWGAVAFFGQGTRLTVV.

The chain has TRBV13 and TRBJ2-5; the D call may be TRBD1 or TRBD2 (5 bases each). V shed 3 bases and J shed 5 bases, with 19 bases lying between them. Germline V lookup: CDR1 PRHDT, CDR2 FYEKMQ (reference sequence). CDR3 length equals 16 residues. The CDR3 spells CASSLRETVLWETQYF. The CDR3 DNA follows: TGTGCCAGCAGCTTGAGGGAGACAGTCTTATGGGAGACCCAGTACTTC.

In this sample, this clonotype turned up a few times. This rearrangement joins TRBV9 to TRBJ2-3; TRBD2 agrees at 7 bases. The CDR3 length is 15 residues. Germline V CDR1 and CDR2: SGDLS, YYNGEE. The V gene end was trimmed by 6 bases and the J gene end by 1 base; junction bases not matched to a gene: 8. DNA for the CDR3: TGTGCCAGCACCTTGGGCGGGGGACGCACAGATACGCAGTATTTT. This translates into CASTLGGGRTDTQYF.

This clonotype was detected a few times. The CDR3: CASSLEVRESPNYGYTF. CDR3 bases: TGTGCCAGCAGCTTAGAGGTCAGGGAGAGCCCTAACTATGGCTACACCTTC. The chain has TRBV7-2 and TRBJ1-2; tentatively, D is TRBD1 (5 bases). V lost 1 base to trimming and J lost 0 bases, with 15 bases between them. The CDR3 contains 17 residues. CDR1 and CDR2 from the germline V gene are SGHTA and FQGNSA.

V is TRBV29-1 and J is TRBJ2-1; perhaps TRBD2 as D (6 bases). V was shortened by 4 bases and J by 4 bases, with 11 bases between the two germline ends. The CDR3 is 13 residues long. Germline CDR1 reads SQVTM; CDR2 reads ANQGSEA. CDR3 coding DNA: TGCAGCGTTGGAAGTAGCGGATACAATGAGCAGTTCTTC. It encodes CSVGSSGYNEQFF.

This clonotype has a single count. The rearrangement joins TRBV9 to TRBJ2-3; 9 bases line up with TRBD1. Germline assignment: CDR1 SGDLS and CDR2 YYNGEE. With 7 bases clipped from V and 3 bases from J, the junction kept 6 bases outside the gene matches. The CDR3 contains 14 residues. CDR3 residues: CASGGTGLTDTQYF. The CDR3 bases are TGTGCCAGCGGGGGGACAGGGCTGACAGATACGCAGTATTTT. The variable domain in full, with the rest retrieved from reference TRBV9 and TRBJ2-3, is DSGVTQTPKHLITATGQRVTLRCSPRSGDLSVYWYQQSLDQGLQFLIQYYNGEERAKGNILERFSAQQFPDLHSELNLSSLELGDSALYFCASGGTGLTDTQYFGPGTRLTVL.

Here the CDR3 DNA reads TGTGCCATCAGCACAGAGGGCAAGGAGACCCAGTACTTC. Translation gives CAISTEGKETQYF. V usage is TRBV10-3 and J usage is TRBJ2-5; tentative D call: TRBD2 (5 bases). This CDR3 has 13 amino acids. Germline values: CDR1 ENHRY, CDR2 SYGVKD. Trimming took 6 bases from V and 5 from J, leaving 13 bases between them.

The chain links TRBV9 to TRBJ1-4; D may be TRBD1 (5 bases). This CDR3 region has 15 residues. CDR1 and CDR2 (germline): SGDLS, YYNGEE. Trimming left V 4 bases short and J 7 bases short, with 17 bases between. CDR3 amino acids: CASSPPEGGVEKLFF. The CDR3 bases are TGTGCCAGCAGCCCCCCCGAGGGAGGGGTTGAAAAACTGTTTTTT.

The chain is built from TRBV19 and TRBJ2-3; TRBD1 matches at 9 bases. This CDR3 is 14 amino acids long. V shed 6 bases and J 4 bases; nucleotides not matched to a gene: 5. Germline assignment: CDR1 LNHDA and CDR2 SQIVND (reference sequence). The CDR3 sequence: CASRNRGQADTQYF. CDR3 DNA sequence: TGTGCCAGTAGGAACAGGGGGCAAGCAGATACGCAGTATTTT. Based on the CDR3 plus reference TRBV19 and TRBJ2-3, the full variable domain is DGGITQSPKYLFRKEGQNVTLSCEQNLNHDAMYWYRQDPGQGLRLIYYSQIVNDFQKGDIAEGYSVSREKKESFPLTVTSAQKNPTAFYLCASRNRGQADTQYFGPGTRLTVL.

The CDR3 sequence: CASSPAPNQPQHF. CDR3 nucleotide sequence: TGTGCCAGCAGCCCGGCCCCGAATCAGCCCCAGCATTTT. The chain carries TRBV7-2 and TRBJ1-5, with D uncertain. Per germline, CDR1 SGHTA and CDR2 FQGNSA. The CDR3 spans 13 residues. Trimming shortened V by 5 bases and J by 4 bases, and 9 bases separated the two germline ends.

CDR3 bases: TGCAGCGTTGGCGGGGGGGACACTTGGAACACTGAAGCTTTCTTT. Its protein is CSVGGGDTWNTEAFF. The V gene is TRBV29-1, the J gene TRBJ1-1; weak D call: TRBD1 (6 bases). The V gene lost 4 bases and the J gene lost 1 base, with 16 bases spanning the gap. The V gene's germline CDR1 is SQVTM and CDR2 ANQGSEA. This CDR3 is built from 15 residues.

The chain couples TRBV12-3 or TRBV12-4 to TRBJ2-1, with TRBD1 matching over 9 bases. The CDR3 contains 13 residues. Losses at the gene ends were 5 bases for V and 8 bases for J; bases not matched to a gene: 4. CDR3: CASSGRDRDEQFF. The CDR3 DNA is TGTGCCAGCAGTGGCCGGGACAGGGATGAGCAGTTCTTC.

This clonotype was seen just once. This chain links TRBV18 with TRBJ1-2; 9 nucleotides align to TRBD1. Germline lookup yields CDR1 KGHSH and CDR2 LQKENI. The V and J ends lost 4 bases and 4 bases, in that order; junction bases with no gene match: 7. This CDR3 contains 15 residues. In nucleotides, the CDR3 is TGTGCCAGCTCACAAACAGGGGGCGCAAGCTATGGCTACACCTTC. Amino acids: CASSQTGGASYGYTF.

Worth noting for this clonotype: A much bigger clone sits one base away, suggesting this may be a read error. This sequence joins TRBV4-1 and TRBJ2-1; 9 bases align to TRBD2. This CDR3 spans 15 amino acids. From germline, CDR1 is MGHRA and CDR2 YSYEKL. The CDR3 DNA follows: TGCACCAGCAGCCAGCGGGGGGCCGTTATGAATGAGCAGTTCTTC. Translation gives CTSSQRGAVMNEQFF.

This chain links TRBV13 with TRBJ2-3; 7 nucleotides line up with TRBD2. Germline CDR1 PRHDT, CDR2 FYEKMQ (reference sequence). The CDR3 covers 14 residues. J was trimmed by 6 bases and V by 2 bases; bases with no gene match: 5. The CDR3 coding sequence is TGTGCCAGCAGCTTACCTGGGAGGGCCGATACGCAGTATTTT. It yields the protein CASSLPGRADTQYF.

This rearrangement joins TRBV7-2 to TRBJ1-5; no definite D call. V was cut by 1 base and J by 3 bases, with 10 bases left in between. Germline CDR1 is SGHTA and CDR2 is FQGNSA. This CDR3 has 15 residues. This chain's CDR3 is CASSLGLSHNQPQHF. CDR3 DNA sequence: TGTGCCAGCAGCTTAGGACTGAGTCACAATCAGCCCCAGCATTTT.

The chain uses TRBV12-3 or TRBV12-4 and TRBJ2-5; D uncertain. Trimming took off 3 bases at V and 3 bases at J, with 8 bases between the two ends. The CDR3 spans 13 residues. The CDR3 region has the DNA TGTGCCAGCAGTTTCATGCCCGAAGAGACCCAGTACTTC. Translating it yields CASSFMPEETQYF.

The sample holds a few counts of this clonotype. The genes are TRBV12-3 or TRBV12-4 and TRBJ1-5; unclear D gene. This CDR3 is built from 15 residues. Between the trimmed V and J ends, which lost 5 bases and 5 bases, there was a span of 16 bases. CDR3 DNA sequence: TGTGCCAGCAGTCCAAGGACCGTAGCAGATCAGCCCCAGCATTTT. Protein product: CASSPRTVADQPQHF.

CDR3 protein: CASSYRAGVSYEQYF. In DNA, the CDR3 is TGTGCCAGCAGTTACCGTGCGGGGGTCTCCTACGAGCAGTACTTC. V and J are TRBV6-2 or TRBV6-3 and TRBJ2-7, with 7 bases matching TRBD2. Germline lookup yields CDR1 MNHEY and CDR2 SVGEGT. The CDR3 runs 15 residues. V lost 2 bases and J lost 0; bases outside the gene matches: 4.

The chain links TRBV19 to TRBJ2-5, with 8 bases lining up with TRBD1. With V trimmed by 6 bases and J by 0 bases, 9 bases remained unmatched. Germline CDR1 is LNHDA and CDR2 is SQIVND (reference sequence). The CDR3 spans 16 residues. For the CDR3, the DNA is TGTGCCAGTAGCCCGGGACAGGAGCCGTACCAAGAGACCCAGTACTTC. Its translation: CASSPGQEPYQETQYF. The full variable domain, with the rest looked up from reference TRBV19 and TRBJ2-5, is DGGITQSPKYLFRKEGQNVTLSCEQNLNHDAMYWYRQDPGQGLRLIYYSQIVNDFQKGDIAEGYSVSREKKESFPLTVTSAQKNPTAFYLCASSPGQEPYQETQYFGPGTRLLVL.

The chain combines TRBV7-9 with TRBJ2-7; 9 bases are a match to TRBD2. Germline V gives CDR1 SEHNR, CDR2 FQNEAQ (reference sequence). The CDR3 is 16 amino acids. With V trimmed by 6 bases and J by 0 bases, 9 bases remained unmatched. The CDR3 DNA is TGTGCCAGCAGTGGGCTAGCGGGGCGATACTCCTACGAGCAGTACTTC. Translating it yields CASSGLAGRYSYEQYF.